This T cell receptor beta chain was found in a study of control samples from healthy donors and cancer patients. Using immunoSEQ multiplex PCR, the repertoire was profiled, and TCRdb retains in-frame clones only, with some absent. The profile shows about 140,000 clones, approximately 91% of them singletons. Germline CDR1 KGHSH, CDR2 LQKENI. This CDR3 contains 13 residues. The ends lost 2 bases at V and 4 bases at J; junction bases unmatched: 0. The gene calls are TRBV18 and TRBJ1-2; 8 bases agree with TRBD1. This sequence originates from a woman between 25 and 40 years old in good health. The sample comprised blood. CDR3 DNA: TGTGCCAGCTCACCAACAGGGGGCTATGGCTACACCTTC. This codes for CASSPTGGYGYTF.